The TCR beta chain described here comes from a study of a mutant IDH1 vaccine in newly diagnosed glioma. For the study at large: The first vaccination came 4-6 weeks after radiotherapy alone, or with temozolomide cycles. Most patients had radiochemotherapy with temozolomide before enrollment; others had one alone.

V lost 6 bases, J lost 7 bases, and 15 bases lay in between. Germline assignment: CDR1 MGHRA and CDR2 YSYEKL. CDR3 length: 13 amino acids. The study's findings and limits: Induction of immune responses by the vaccine occurred in roughly 93% of patients.

Using immunoSEQ multiplex PCR, the repertoire was profiled, and TCRdb retains in-frame clones only, with some absent. The data contain some 25,000 clones, approximately 80% of them singletons. Details on this clone: What it binds is unknown.

Time point described: week 5, during vaccination. Doses consisted of 300 ug of mutant IDH1 20-mer peptide each, paired with topical imiquimod. This TCR was recovered from a man aged 40-50 years with glioma. The specimen comprised PBMCs, sampled from a glioma patient whose treatment included an IDH1 peptide vaccine. The chain carries TRBV4-1 and TRBJ1-2, with a tentative D call TRBD1 (6 bases). CDR3 sequence: CASRSTGTFGYTF. DNA for the CDR3: TGCGCCAGCAGGTCGACAGGAACTTTTGGCTACACCTTC.